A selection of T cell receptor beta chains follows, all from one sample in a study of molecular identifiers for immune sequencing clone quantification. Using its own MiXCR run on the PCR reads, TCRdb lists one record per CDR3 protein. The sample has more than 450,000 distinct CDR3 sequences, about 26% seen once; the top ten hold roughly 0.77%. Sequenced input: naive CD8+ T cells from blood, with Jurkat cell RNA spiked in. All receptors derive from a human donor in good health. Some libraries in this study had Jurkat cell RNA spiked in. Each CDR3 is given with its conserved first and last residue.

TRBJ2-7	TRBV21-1	CASSRPDRGVRYYEQYF
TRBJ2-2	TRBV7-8	CASSQYPDTGELFF
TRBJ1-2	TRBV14	CASSPRTGLANYGYTF
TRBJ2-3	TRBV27	CASSISGGKGTDTQYF
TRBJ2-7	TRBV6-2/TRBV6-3	CASSNHRASYEQYF
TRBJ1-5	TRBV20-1	CSARDPGRSNQPQHF
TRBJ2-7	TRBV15	CATSISRDSSYEQYF
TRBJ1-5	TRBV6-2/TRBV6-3	CASSLTGIQPQHF
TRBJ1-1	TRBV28	CASRFRELTEAFF
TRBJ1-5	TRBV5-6	CASSSGGAFQPQHF
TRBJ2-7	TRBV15	CATSTGTSGIAYEQYF
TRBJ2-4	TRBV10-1	CASSLRDRRAFNIQYF
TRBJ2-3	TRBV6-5	CASSYSGQGIDTQYF
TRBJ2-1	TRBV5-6	CASSLAGWGLGEQFF
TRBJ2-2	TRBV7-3	CASSLVTSDSNTGELFF
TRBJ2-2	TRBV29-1	CSVSFSNTGELFF
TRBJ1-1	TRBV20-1	CSARDPPRATEAFF
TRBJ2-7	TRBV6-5	CASSYPQGEQYF
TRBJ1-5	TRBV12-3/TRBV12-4	CASSFRANQPQHF
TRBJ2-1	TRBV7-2	CASSLSSRQLADSYNEQFF
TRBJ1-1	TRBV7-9	CASSLVGGHPSEAFF
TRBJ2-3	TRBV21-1	CASSKRTADTQYF
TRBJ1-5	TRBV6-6	CASSYGGANQPQHF
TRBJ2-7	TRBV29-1	CSVQIITEGYEQYF
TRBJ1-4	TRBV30	CAWRTVPQGLFF
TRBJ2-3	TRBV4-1	CAGSRITGASTDTQYF
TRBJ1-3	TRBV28	CASGYEGPSSGNTIYF
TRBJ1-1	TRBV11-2	CARSLRSLTEAFF
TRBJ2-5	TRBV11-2	CASSPDQTGFGTQYF
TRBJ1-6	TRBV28	CASSSYPMANNSPLHF
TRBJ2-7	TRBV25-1	CASSASDRGVVYEQYF
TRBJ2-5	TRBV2	CASSPGQEKETQYF
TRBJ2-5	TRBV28	CASSLGGEETQYF
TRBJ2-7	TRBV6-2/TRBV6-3	CASSTPASTSAELEQYF
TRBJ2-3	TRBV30	CACHTRADAQYF
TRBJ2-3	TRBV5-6	CASSLIASGTFGDTQYF
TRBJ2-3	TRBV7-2	CASSSGQRATDTQYF
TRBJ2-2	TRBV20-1	CSARVEEYGELFF
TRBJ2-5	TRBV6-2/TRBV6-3	CASSYPTTRQETQYF
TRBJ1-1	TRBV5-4	CASSGSRDRGLVSSAFF
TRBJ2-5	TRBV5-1	CASTPGGGGTQYF